This T cell receptor beta chain was identified during a study of T cell responses to AZD1222 COVID-19 vaccine. The study, taken as a whole, reports: Most donors were white British, females outnumbered males, and clonal diversity was possibly underestimated.

Some clones are missing from TCRdb's copy, which holds only in-frame ones; the method was immunoSEQ multiplex PCR. Of more than 90,000 clones in the sample, around 84% are singletons; the top ten hold around 14%. CDR3 length equals 18 residues. Germline assignment: CDR1 SGHNT and CDR2 YYREEE (reference sequence). With 4 bases clipped from V and 2 bases from J, the junction kept 15 bases outside the gene matches. To note about this clone: Its antigen remains unidentified.

The chain is built from TRBV5-4 and TRBJ1-2; 9 nucleotides align to TRBD1. The sequencing used peripheral blood, collected 28 days after the second AZD1222 dose. The receptor was derived from an adult who received the AZD1222 COVID-19 vaccine. CDR3 sequence reads: CASSTFGTGGLRNYGYTF. CDR3 bases: TGTGCCAGCAGCACCTTCGGAACAGGGGGCTTGAGGAACTATGGCTACACCTTC.